The clone carrying this T cell receptor (beta chain) was detected a few times. Its specificity is not known. This sample stems from a study of blood T cells in healthy people across ages. Findings of the study overall: Lack of knowledge of donor CMV status possibly confounded expanded clonotype changes.

Together with a sample-barcoded 5' primer, a J-beta primer mix was included in a second PCR lasting about 6 to 11 cycles. A single record per CDR3 protein comes from TCRdb applying MiXCR to the 5' RACE reads. The sample records roughly 730,000 distinct CDR3 sequences, roughly 56% being singletons. Germline V CDR1 and CDR2: SEHNR, FQNEAQ (reference sequence). The CDR3 consists of 14 residues. V shed 5 bases, J shed 6 bases, and the junction held 4 bases outside the gene matches. This chain connects TRBV7-9 to TRBJ1-4; TRBD1 matches at 9 bases. The source is a man aged 40-49 years in good health. The sequenced sample consisted of blood. The CDR3 loop is CASSGTGSDEKLFF. The CDR3 coding sequence is TGTGCCAGCAGCGGGACAGGGAGCGATGAAAAACTGTTTTTT.